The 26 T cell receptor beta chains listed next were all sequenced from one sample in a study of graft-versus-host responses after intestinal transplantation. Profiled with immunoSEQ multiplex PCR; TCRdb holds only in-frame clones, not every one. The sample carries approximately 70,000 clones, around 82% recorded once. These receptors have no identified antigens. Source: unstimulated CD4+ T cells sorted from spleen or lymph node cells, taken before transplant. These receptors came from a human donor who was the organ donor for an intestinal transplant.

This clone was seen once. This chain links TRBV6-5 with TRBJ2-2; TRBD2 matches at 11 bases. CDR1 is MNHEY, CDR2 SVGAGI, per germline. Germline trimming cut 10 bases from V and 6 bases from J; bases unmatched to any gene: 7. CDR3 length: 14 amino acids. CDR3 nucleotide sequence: TGTGCCATCAGGCGACTAGCGGGGCCCGGGGAGCTGTTTTTT. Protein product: CAIRRLAGPGELFF.

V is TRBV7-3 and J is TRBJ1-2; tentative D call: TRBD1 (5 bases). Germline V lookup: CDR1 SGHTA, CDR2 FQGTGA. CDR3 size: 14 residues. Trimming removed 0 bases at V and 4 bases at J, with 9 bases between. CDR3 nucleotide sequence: TGTGCCAGCAGCTTAACCGCAGGGTCCTATGGCTACACCTTC. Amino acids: CASSLTAGSYGYTF.

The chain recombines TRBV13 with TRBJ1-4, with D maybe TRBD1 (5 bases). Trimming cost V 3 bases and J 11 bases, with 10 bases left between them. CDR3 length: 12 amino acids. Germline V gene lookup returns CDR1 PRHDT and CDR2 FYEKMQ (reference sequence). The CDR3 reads CASSFYKGKLFF. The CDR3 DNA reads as TGTGCCAGCAGCTTCTACAAGGGGAAACTGTTTTTT.

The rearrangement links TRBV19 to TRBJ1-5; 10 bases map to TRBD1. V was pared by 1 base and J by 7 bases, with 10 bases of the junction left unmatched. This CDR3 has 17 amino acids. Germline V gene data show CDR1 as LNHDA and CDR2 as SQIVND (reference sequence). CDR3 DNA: TGTGCCAGTAGTATAGCCGTGACAGGGGGCGCGCAGCAGCCCCAGCATTTT. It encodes CASSIAVTGGAQQPQHF.

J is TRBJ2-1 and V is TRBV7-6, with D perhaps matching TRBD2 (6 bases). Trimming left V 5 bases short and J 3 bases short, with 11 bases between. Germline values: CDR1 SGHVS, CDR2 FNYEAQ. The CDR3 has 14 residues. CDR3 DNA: TGTGCCAGCAGCCCCAAGACTAGCTACAATGAGCAGTTCTTC. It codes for CASSPKTSYNEQFF. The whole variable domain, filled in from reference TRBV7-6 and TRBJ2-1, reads GAGVSQSPRYKVTKRGQDVALRCDPISGHVSLYWYRQALGQGPEFLTYFNYEAQQDKSGLPNDRFSAERPEGSISTLTIQRTEQRDSAMYRCASSPKTSYNEQFFGPGTRLTVL.

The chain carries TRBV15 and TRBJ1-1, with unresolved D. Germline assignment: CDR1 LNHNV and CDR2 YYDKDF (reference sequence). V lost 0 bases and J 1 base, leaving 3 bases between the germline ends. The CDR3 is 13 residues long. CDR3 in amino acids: CATSRDRNTEAFF. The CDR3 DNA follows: TGTGCCACCAGCAGAGACAGGAACACTGAAGCTTTCTTT.

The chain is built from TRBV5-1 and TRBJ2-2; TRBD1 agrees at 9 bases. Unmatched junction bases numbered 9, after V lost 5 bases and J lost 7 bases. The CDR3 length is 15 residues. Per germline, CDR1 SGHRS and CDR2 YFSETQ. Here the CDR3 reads CASRWRDRVDGELFF. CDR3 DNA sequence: TGCGCCAGCAGGTGGCGGGACAGGGTAGACGGGGAGCTGTTTTTT.

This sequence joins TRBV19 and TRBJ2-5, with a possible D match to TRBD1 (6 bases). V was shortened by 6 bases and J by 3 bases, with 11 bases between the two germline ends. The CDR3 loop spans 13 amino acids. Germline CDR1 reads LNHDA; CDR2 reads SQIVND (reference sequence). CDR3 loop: CASSDRRKETQYF. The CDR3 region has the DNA TGTGCCAGTAGCGACAGGCGGAAAGAGACCCAGTACTTC.

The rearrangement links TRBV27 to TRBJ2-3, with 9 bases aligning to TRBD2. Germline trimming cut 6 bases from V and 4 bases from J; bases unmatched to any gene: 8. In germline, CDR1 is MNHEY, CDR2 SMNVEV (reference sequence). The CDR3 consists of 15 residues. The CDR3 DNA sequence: TGTGCCAGCAGAGGGGGAGCGGGGGGCGCAGATACGCAGTATTTT. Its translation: CASRGGAGGADTQYF.

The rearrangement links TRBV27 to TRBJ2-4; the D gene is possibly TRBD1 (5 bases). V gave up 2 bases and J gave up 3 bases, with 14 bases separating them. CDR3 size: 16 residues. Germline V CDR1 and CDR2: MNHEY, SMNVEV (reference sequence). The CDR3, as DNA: TGTGCCAGCAGTTTACGTAAGACAGCCGGCAAAAACATTCAGTACTTC. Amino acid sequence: CASSLRKTAGKNIQYF.

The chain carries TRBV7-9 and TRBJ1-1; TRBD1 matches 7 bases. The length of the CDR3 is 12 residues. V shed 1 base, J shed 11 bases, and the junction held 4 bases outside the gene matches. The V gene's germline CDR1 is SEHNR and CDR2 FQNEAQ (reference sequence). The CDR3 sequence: CASSLERGQAFF. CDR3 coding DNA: TGTGCCAGCAGCTTAGAGAGGGGGCAGGCTTTCTTT.

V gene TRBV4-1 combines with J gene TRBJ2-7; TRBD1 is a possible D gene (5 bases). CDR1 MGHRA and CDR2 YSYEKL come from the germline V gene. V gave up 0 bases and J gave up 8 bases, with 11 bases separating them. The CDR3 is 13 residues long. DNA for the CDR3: TGCGCCAGCAGCCAAGATCCCAGGGCCAAGCAGTACGTC. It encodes CASSQDPRAKQYV.

CDR3 DNA: TGTGCCAGCAGCTCGACAGGGGGCGCGAGGCAGCCCCAGCATTTT. This codes for CASSSTGGARQPQHF. This chain uses TRBV7-9 with TRBJ1-5; TRBD1 aligns across 10 bases. This CDR3 is 15 amino acids long. V shed 4 bases and J 7 bases; nucleotides not matched to a gene: 7. Per the germline V gene, CDR1 is SEHNR and CDR2 is FQNEAQ (reference sequence).

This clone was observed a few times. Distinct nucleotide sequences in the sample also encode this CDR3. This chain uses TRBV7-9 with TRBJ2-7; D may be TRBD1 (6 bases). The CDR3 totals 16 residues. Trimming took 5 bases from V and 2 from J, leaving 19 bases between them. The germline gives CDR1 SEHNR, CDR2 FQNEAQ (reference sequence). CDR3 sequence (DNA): TGTGCCAGCAGCCTGATCCCCTGGACAGCTACCTACGAGCAGTACGTC. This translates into CASSLIPWTATYEQYV.

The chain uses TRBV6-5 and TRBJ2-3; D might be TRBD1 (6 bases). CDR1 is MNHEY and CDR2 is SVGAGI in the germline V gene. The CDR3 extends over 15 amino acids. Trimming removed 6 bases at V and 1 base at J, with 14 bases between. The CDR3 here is CASRYQGLGTDTQYF. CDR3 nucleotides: TGTGCCAGCAGATACCAGGGGTTGGGCACAGATACGCAGTATTTT.

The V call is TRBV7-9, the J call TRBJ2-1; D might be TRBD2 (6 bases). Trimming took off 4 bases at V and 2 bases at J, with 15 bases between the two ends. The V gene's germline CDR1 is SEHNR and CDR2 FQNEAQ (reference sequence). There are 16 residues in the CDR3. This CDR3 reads CASSSGLTGAYNEQFF. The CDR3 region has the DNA TGTGCCAGCAGCTCCGGACTAACTGGGGCCTACAATGAGCAGTTCTTC.

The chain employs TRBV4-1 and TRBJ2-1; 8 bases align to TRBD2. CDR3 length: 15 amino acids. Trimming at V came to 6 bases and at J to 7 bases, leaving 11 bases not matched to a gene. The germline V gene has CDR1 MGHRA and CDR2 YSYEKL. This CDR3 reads CASRSGLVGENEQFF. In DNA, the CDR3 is TGCGCCAGCAGGTCGGGACTAGTTGGAGAGAATGAGCAGTTCTTC.

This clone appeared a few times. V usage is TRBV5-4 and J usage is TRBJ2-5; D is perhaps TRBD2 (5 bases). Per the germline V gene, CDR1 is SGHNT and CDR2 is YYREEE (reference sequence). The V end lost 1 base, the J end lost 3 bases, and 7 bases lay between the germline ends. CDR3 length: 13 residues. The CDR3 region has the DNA TGTGCCAGCAGCTTGCCGGGGAAAGAGACCCAGTACTTC. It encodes CASSLPGKETQYF.

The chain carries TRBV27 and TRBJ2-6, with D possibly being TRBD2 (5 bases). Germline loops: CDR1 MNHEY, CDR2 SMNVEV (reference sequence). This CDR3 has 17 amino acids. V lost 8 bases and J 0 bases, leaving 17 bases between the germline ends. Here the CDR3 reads CASGMTTGVSGANVLTF. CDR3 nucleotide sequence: TGTGCCAGCGGTATGACCACCGGGGTCTCTGGGGCCAACGTCCTGACTTTC.

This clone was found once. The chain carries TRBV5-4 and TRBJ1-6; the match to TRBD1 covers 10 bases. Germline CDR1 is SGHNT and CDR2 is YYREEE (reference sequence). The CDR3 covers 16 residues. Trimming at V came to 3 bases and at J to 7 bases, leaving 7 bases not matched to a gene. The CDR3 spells CASSSPPGQGNSPLHF. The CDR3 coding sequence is TGTGCCAGCAGCTCGCCCCCGGGACAGGGGAATTCACCCCTCCACTTT. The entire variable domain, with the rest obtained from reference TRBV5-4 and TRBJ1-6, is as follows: ETGVTQSPTHLIKTRGQQVTLRCSSQSGHNTVSWYQQALGQGPQFIFQYYREEENGRGNFPPRFSGLQFPNYSSELNVNALELDDSALYLCASSSPPGQGNSPLHFGNGTRLTVT.

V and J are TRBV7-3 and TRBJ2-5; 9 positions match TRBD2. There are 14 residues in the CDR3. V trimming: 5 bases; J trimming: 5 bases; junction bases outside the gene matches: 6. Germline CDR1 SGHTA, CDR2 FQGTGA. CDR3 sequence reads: CASSRGSGGETQYF. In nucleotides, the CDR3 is TGTGCCAGCAGCCGAGGTAGCGGGGGTGAGACCCAGTACTTC.

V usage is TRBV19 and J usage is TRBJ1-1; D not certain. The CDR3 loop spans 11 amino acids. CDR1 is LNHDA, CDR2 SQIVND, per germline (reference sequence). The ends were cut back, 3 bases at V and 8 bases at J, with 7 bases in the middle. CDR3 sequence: CASSMSTEAFF. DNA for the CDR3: TGTGCCAGTAGTATGTCTACGGAAGCTTTCTTT. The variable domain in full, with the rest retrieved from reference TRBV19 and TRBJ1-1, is DGGITQSPKYLFRKEGQNVTLSCEQNLNHDAMYWYRQDPGQGLRLIYYSQIVNDFQKGDIAEGYSVSREKKESFPLTVTSAQKNPTAFYLCASSMSTEAFFGQGTRLTVV.

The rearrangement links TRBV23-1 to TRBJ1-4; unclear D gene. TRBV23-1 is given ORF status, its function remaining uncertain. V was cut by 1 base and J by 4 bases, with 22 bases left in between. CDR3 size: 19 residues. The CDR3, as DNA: TGCGCCAGCAGTCAATTGGACCTAGACGACAAAGACTATAATGAAAAACTGTTTTTT. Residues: CASSQLDLDDKDYNEKLFF.

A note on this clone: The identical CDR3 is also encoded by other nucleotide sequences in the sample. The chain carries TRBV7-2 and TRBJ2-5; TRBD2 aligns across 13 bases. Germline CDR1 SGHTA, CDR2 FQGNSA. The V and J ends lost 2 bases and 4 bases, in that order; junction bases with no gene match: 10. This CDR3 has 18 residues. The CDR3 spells CASSLRSRLAGGGETQYF. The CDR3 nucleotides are TGTGCCAGCAGCTTAAGGTCCCGACTAGCGGGGGGTGGAGAGACCCAGTACTTC.

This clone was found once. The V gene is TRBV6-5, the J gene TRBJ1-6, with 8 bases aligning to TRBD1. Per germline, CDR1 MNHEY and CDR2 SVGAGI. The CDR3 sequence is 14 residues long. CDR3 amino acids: CGTRGQADNSPLHF. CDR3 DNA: TGTGGTACTCGGGGACAGGCCGATAATTCACCCCTCCACTTT.

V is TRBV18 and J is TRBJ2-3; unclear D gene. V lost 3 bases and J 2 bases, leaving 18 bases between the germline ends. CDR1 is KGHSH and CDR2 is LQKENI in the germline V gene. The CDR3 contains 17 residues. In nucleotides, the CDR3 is TGTGCCAGCTCACCCCGCCCCCGCGATCTCCTCACAGATACGCAGTATTTT. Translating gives CASSPRPRDLLTDTQYF.